This T cell receptor beta chain comes out of a study of early T cells in non-severe SARS-CoV-2 infection. TCRdb redid the calling of the 5' RACE reads with MiXCR, one entry per CDR3 protein. The repertoire holds more than 25,000 distinct CDR3 sequences, with around 5% as singletons. V shed 4 bases, J shed 3 bases, and the junction held 6 bases outside the gene matches. The CDR3 is made up of 17 amino acids. CDR1 is SEHNR and CDR2 is FQNEAQ in the germline V gene (reference sequence). This clonotype was picked up a small number of times. The sequenced sample consisted of whole blood. The receptor was isolated from an adult who was a healthcare worker with PCR-confirmed SARS-CoV-2 infection or an uninfected control (not recorded which). The V call is TRBV7-9, the J call TRBJ2-1, with 13 nucleotides matching TRBD2. CDR3 sequence: CASSSGGLAGSYNEQFF. CDR3 bases: TGTGCCAGCAGCTCCGGGGGACTAGCGGGAAGCTACAATGAGCAGTTCTTC.